These T cell receptor beta chains were read from a single sample in a study of blood T cell repertoires in COVID-19. Clones were sequenced by immunoSEQ multiplex PCR, and TCRdb holds only the in-frame ones, with some missing. The sample yields about 400,000 clones, around nine tenths seen once. The sample consisted of PBMCs or T cells enriched from blood (not recorded which). Receptor source: a young woman who had recovered from COVID-19. Both conserved end residues are part of each CDR3. D genes are given only for firm matches. Clone size appears in some rows only: once, few, many, or a class for an expanded clone.

v_call: TRBV7-3; clone_size: few; j_call: TRBJ2-7; d_call: TRBD1; cdr3_aa: CASSPSRTGLSNEQYF; cdr3_nt: TGTGCCAGCAGCCCCTCTAGGACAGGGCTATCCAACGAGCAGTACTTC
v_call: TRBV2; clone_size: .; j_call: TRBJ1-2; d_call: .; cdr3_aa: CAGGQNYGYTF; cdr3_nt: TGTGCCGGGGGACAAAACTATGGCTACACCTTC
v_call: TRBV28; clone_size: .; j_call: TRBJ2-5; d_call: .; cdr3_aa: CASRWSTQETQYF; cdr3_nt: TGTGCCAGCAGATGGAGTACCCAAGAGACCCAGTACTTC
v_call: TRBV6-6; clone_size: .; j_call: TRBJ1-4; d_call: .; cdr3_aa: CASSYSMRGNEKLFF; cdr3_nt: TGTGCCAGCAGTTACTCGATGCGGGGGAATGAAAAACTGTTTTTT
v_call: TRBV3-1/TRBV3-2; clone_size: .; j_call: TRBJ2-7; d_call: .; cdr3_aa: CASSQDPLAVPYEQYF; cdr3_nt: TGTGCCAGCAGCCAAGACCCGCTAGCTGTTCCCTACGAGCAGTACTTC
v_call: TRBV18; clone_size: .; j_call: TRBJ1-3; d_call: .; cdr3_aa: CASSPLQGLRLYDTIYF; cdr3_nt: TGTGCCAGCTCACCTTTGCAGGGACTACGCTTATATGACACCATATATTTT
v_call: TRBV5-1; clone_size: .; j_call: TRBJ2-1; d_call: .; cdr3_aa: CACGRGNEQFF; cdr3_nt: TGCGCCTGCGGTCGGGGAAATGAGCAGTTCTTC
v_call: TRBV11-2; clone_size: .; j_call: TRBJ1-3; d_call: .; cdr3_aa: CASSLDRGRGNTIYF; cdr3_nt: TGTGCCAGCAGCTTAGATCGAGGGAGAGGAAACACCATATATTTT
v_call: TRBV28; clone_size: .; j_call: TRBJ1-5; d_call: .; cdr3_aa: CASSIFTGGNQPQHF; cdr3_nt: TGTGCCAGCAGCATCTTCACCGGGGGCAATCAGCCCCAGCATTTT
v_call: TRBV9; clone_size: .; j_call: TRBJ2-7; d_call: .; cdr3_aa: CASSVGPASSAYEQYF; cdr3_nt: TGTGCCAGCAGCGTAGGTCCAGCTAGCAGCGCCTACGAGCAGTACTTC
v_call: TRBV2; clone_size: .; j_call: TRBJ2-1; d_call: TRBD2; cdr3_aa: CASSERPRTSDHWEQFF; cdr3_nt: TGTGCCAGCAGTGAACGTCCAAGGACTAGCGATCATTGGGAGCAGTTCTTC
v_call: TRBV9; clone_size: .; j_call: TRBJ2-7; d_call: TRBD2; cdr3_aa: CASSVTGTSGGEQYF; cdr3_nt: TGTGCCAGCAGCGTGACCGGGACTAGCGGGGGAGAGCAGTACTTC
v_call: TRBV3-1/TRBV3-2; clone_size: .; j_call: TRBJ1-4; d_call: TRBD1; cdr3_aa: CASSQNRGHNEKLFF; cdr3_nt: TGTGCCAGCAGCCAAAACAGGGGGCATAATGAAAAACTGTTTTTT
v_call: TRBV4-1; clone_size: .; j_call: TRBJ2-2; d_call: TRBD2; cdr3_aa: CASSLLAGRTGELFF; cdr3_nt: TGCGCCAGCAGCCTACTAGCGGGAAGGACCGGGGAGCTGTTTTTT
v_call: TRBV19; clone_size: .; j_call: TRBJ2-1; d_call: TRBD1; cdr3_aa: CASSWDRSQRLSYNEQFF; cdr3_nt: TGTGCCAGTAGTTGGGACAGGAGCCAAAGACTATCCTACAATGAGCAGTTCTTC
v_call: TRBV12-3/TRBV12-4; clone_size: .; j_call: TRBJ1-1; d_call: .; cdr3_aa: CASTADGNTEAFF; cdr3_nt: TGTGCCAGCACCGCGGATGGGAACACTGAAGCTTTCTTT
v_call: TRBV5-6; clone_size: .; j_call: TRBJ2-7; d_call: TRBD1; cdr3_aa: CASSLTQRTGGFFSYEQYF; cdr3_nt: TGTGCCAGCAGCTTGACTCAAAGGACAGGGGGCTTTTTCTCCTACGAGCAGTACTTC
v_call: TRBV5-4; clone_size: .; j_call: TRBJ1-2; d_call: TRBD1; cdr3_aa: CASSFWDRGPPNYGYTF; cdr3_nt: TGTGCCAGCAGCTTTTGGGACAGGGGCCCGCCGAACTATGGCTACACCTTC
v_call: TRBV2; clone_size: .; j_call: TRBJ2-2; d_call: .; cdr3_aa: CASSDMGAIGELFF; cdr3_nt: TGTGCCAGCAGTGACATGGGGGCGATCGGGGAGCTGTTTTTT
v_call: TRBV5-8; clone_size: .; j_call: TRBJ2-3; d_call: TRBD2; cdr3_aa: CASSLGLAGYTDTQYF; cdr3_nt: TGTGCCAGCAGCTTGGGACTAGCGGGGTACACAGATACGCAGTATTTT
v_call: TRBV3-1/TRBV3-2; clone_size: .; j_call: TRBJ1-6; d_call: .; cdr3_aa: CASSQPPRGSSPLHF; cdr3_nt: TGTGCCAGCAGCCAACCGCCTCGGGGGAGTTCACCCCTCCACTTT
v_call: TRBV29-1; clone_size: .; j_call: TRBJ2-2; d_call: .; cdr3_aa: CSVGHANTGELFF; cdr3_nt: TGCAGCGTAGGACATGCGAACACCGGGGAGCTGTTTTTT
v_call: TRBV28; clone_size: once; j_call: TRBJ2-7; d_call: TRBD2; cdr3_aa: CASRGSGGPSYEQYF; cdr3_nt: TGTGCCAGCAGGGGTAGCGGGGGCCCCTCCTACGAGCAGTACTTC
v_call: TRBV28; clone_size: few; j_call: TRBJ2-3; d_call: TRBD2; cdr3_aa: CASSARGLGSLSSASSTDTQYF; cdr3_nt: TGTGCCAGCAGTGCCCGGGGACTAGGTAGCCTTAGTAGCGCATCTAGCACAGATACGCAGTATTTT
v_call: TRBV7-9; clone_size: .; j_call: TRBJ1-5; d_call: .; cdr3_aa: CASSLGTDSQHF; cdr3_nt: TGTGCCAGCAGCCTAGGGACGGACAGCCAGCATTTT
v_call: TRBV3-1/TRBV3-2; clone_size: .; j_call: TRBJ2-3; d_call: TRBD1; cdr3_aa: CASSRWDRGGSDTQYF; cdr3_nt: TGTGCCAGCAGCCGTTGGGACAGGGGAGGCTCAGATACGCAGTATTTT
v_call: TRBV7-3; clone_size: .; j_call: TRBJ2-2; d_call: .; cdr3_aa: CASSLDPRPADTGELFF; cdr3_nt: TGTGCCAGCAGCTTAGACCCCCGACCGGCGGACACCGGGGAGCTGTTTTTT
v_call: TRBV19; clone_size: .; j_call: TRBJ1-1; d_call: .; cdr3_aa: CASASSNRERPNEAFF; cdr3_nt: TGTGCCAGTGCCTCCTCCAACAGGGAACGGCCGAATGAAGCTTTCTTT
v_call: TRBV7-3; clone_size: .; j_call: TRBJ2-6; d_call: .; cdr3_aa: CASSQQGSGANVLTF; cdr3_nt: TGTGCCAGCAGCCAGCAGGGGTCTGGGGCCAACGTCCTGACTTTC
v_call: TRBV27; clone_size: .; j_call: TRBJ2-7; d_call: .; cdr3_aa: CASSLRVSYEQYF; cdr3_nt: TGTGCCAGCAGCCTCAGGGTTTCCTACGAGCAGTACTTC
v_call: TRBV6-2/TRBV6-3; clone_size: .; j_call: TRBJ2-7; d_call: .; cdr3_aa: CASSTPDTASYEQYF; cdr3_nt: TGTGCCAGCAGTACCCCGGACACAGCCTCCTACGAGCAGTACTTC
v_call: TRBV10-3; clone_size: once; j_call: TRBJ1-5; d_call: TRBD1; cdr3_aa: CAISGGQNNQPQHF; cdr3_nt: TGTGCCATCAGTGGGGGACAGAACAATCAGCCCCAGCATTTT
v_call: TRBV11-1; clone_size: .; j_call: TRBJ1-2; d_call: .; cdr3_aa: CASSPRDKYGYTF; cdr3_nt: TGTGCCAGCAGCCCGAGAGATAAATATGGCTACACCTTC
v_call: TRBV9; clone_size: .; j_call: TRBJ1-2; d_call: .; cdr3_aa: CASSRPFYGYTF; cdr3_nt: TGTGCCAGCAGCCGTCCGTTCTATGGCTACACCTTC
v_call: TRBV28; clone_size: once; j_call: TRBJ2-2; d_call: .; cdr3_aa: CASSLGGAGELFF; cdr3_nt: TGTGCCAGCAGTTTGGGGGGTGCCGGGGAGCTGTTTTTT
v_call: TRBV28; clone_size: .; j_call: TRBJ2-7; d_call: .; cdr3_aa: CASSLSGEELSLRSYEQYF; cdr3_nt: TGTGCCAGCAGTTTATCGGGGGAGGAGCTGTCGCTCAGATCCTACGAGCAGTACTTC